The rows below give T cell receptor beta chains drawn from one sample of a study of cytomegalovirus exposure and HLA in healthy donors. Profiling relied on immunoSEQ multiplex PCR, and the TCRdb table lists in-frame clones only, not all of them. The data show around 200,000 clones, around 81% seen once. What was sequenced was PBMCs. The source is a young woman in good health and CMV-seropositive. The conserved cysteine and the conserved F or W are not part of the CDR3 here.

j_call v_call cdr3_aa
TRBJ2-2 TRBV25-1 ASSDRPTGELF
TRBJ2-1 TRBV5-1 ASSLDSGLAGEGRF
TRBJ2-5 TRBV7-8 ASSLEGTGLETQY
TRBJ2-7 TRBV5-5 ASSFRFEQY
TRBJ1-1 TRBV5-4 ASSLERANTEAF
TRBJ2-6 TRBV7-6 ASSLGADRVGFSANVLT
TRBJ1-5 TRBV5-3 ARSFDRGRNQPQH
TRBJ2-4 TRBV28 ASSTFKLPRAKNIQY
TRBJ2-7 TRBV7-2 ASSLKYEQY
TRBJ1-5 TRBV30 AWSSGVNQPQH
TRBJ2-1 TRBV5-1 ASSYQADTYNEQF
TRBJ1-4 TRBV5-1 ASSLSQGNEKLF
TRBJ1-5 TRBV19 ASSIGPPGMGNQPQH
TRBJ1-2 TRBV28 ASRETGGAVGYT
TRBJ1-2 TRBV9 ASSVGHSYLYGYT
TRBJ2-7 TRBV9 ASSVDPRQGSHEQY
TRBJ1-1 TRBV19 ASINRGGRVRTEAF
TRBJ1-3 TRBV9 ASSVGENTIY
TRBJ2-1 TRBV7-2 ASSLYRGNEQF
TRBJ2-5 TRBV10-3 AISGLLLGRETQY
TRBJ2-3 TRBV7-9 SSSLTGGGFTDTQY
TRBJ2-7 TRBV5-1 ASSSNEQMKDSSYEQY
TRBJ1-2 TRBV30 AWSAGQVYGYT
TRBJ2-5 TRBV2 ASSDTNQETQY
TRBJ2-5 TRBV7-2 ASSSGLASETQY
TRBJ1-1 TRBV19 ASSIGGCYRGSSCHTEAF
TRBJ2-5 TRBV19 ASNAGPQETQY
TRBJ2-1 TRBV19 ASSHRTSGSGNEQF
TRBJ1-2 TRBV29-1 SVYSPYGYT
TRBJ2-5 TRBV9 ASSVAGIGGETQY
TRBJ2-2 TRBV5-4 ASSRTPIEGELF
TRBJ1-2 TRBV5-6 ASTLGQASTSYGYT
TRBJ2-1 TRBV29-1 SVSRTGSYNEQF
TRBJ1-1 TRBV6-5 ASKDLNTEAF
TRBJ1-1 TRBV5-4 ASSVRQGVVTEAF
TRBJ2-3 TRBV5-1 ASAVEGTQY
TRBJ1-1 TRBV6-5 ASSYRQFDTEAF
TRBJ2-7 TRBV5-6 ASSLSLEQY
TRBJ1-2 TRBV5-1 ASSLGGGYGYT
TRBJ1-1 TRBV28 ASRGRKNTEAF
TRBJ2-1 TRBV7-8 ASSWGQYNEQF
TRBJ2-1 TRBV2 ASSGTGHGEQF
TRBJ1-2 TRBV5-6 ASSLGQGTSGYT
TRBJ1-5 TRBV4-1 ASSQAGVLVGNQPQH
TRBJ1-1 TRBV27 ASRRAGGNTEAF
TRBJ1-3 TRBV7-9 ASRSRDSGNTIY
TRBJ2-1 TRBV7-2 ASSLAASGIGGNEQF
TRBJ2-7 TRBV27 ASSLSSPLIYEQY
NA TRBV4-3 ASSQGVSLGGGSYEQY
TRBJ1-4 TRBV9 ASSVGPGQGAGEFGEKLF